Listed below are T cell receptor beta chains from one sample, sequenced in a study of OX40 agonist ivuxolimab in advanced cancers. Using immunoSEQ multiplex PCR, the repertoire was profiled, and TCRdb retains in-frame clones only, with some absent. The data hold 25,000 to 30,000 clones, with around nine tenths observed a single time. Source: CD4+ or CD8+ T cells sorted from blood, taken in a trial of the OX40 agonist ivuxolimab. Receptor source: an adult with an advanced solid tumor such as melanoma, head and neck, liver or kidney cancer. Both conserved end residues are part of each CDR3. The D gene is left open where the match is weak. Clone size is stated in some rows and not others, as once, few, many or a class when expanded.

d_call: -; clone_size: few; v_call: TRBV5-3; j_call: TRBJ2-5; cdr3_aa: CASSFGEGPETQYF; cdr3_nt: TGTGCCAGCAGCTTTGGTGAGGGCCCGGAGACCCAGTACTTC
d_call: TRBD2; clone_size: -; v_call: TRBV29-1; j_call: TRBJ2-7; cdr3_aa: CSVENLAGVPYEQYF; cdr3_nt: TGCAGCGTAGAAAATCTAGCGGGAGTCCCCTACGAGCAGTACTTC
d_call: TRBD2; clone_size: -; v_call: TRBV6-5; j_call: TRBJ2-7; cdr3_aa: CASSYQAGGFYEQYF; cdr3_nt: TGTGCCAGCAGTTACCAAGCGGGAGGATTCTACGAGCAGTACTTC
d_call: TRBD2; clone_size: once; v_call: TRBV4-3; j_call: TRBJ2-7; cdr3_aa: CASSQGTSGFYEQYF; cdr3_nt: TGCGCCAGCAGCCAGGGGACTAGCGGATTCTACGAGCAGTACTTC
d_call: TRBD2; clone_size: -; v_call: TRBV5-4; j_call: TRBJ2-1; cdr3_aa: CASSFRREVVNEQFF; cdr3_nt: TGTGCCAGCAGCTTCCGACGGGAGGTTGTGAATGAGCAGTTCTTC
d_call: TRBD1; clone_size: few; v_call: TRBV5-6; j_call: TRBJ2-3; cdr3_aa: CASRQATGGMTDTQYF; cdr3_nt: TGTGCCAGCAGACAAGCGACAGGGGGTATGACAGATACGCAGTATTTT
d_call: -; clone_size: -; v_call: TRBV7-5; j_call: TRBJ1-4; cdr3_aa: CVRSFGRPRKFNEKLFF; cdr3_nt: TGTGTCAGAAGCTTTGGCCGCCCTCGGAAATTTAATGAAAAACTGTTTTTT
d_call: TRBD2; clone_size: -; v_call: TRBV9; j_call: TRBJ2-1; cdr3_aa: CASTAGKAGNEQFF; cdr3_nt: TGTGCCAGCACCGCGGGGAAAGCGGGGAATGAGCAGTTCTTC
d_call: -; clone_size: -; v_call: TRBV7-8; j_call: TRBJ2-7; cdr3_aa: CASSLAIDLGSYEQYF; cdr3_nt: TGTGCCAGCAGCTTAGCAATAGACTTGGGCTCCTACGAGCAGTACTTC
d_call: -; clone_size: -; v_call: TRBV7-2; j_call: TRBJ2-2; cdr3_aa: CASSETPGELFF; cdr3_nt: TGTGCCAGCAGCGAGACGCCCGGGGAGCTGTTTTTT
d_call: -; clone_size: -; v_call: TRBV27; j_call: TRBJ2-7; cdr3_aa: CASASGQVGYEQYF; cdr3_nt: TGTGCCAGCGCCTCAGGGCAAGTGGGCTACGAGCAGTACTTC
d_call: -; clone_size: -; v_call: TRBV7-7; j_call: TRBJ2-3; cdr3_aa: CASSSDSSSTDTQYF; cdr3_nt: TGTGCCAGCAGCTCGGACAGCTCTAGCACAGATACGCAGTATTTT
d_call: TRBD1; clone_size: -; v_call: TRBV9; j_call: TRBJ2-5; cdr3_aa: CASSPGTAEQETQYF; cdr3_nt: TGTGCCAGCAGCCCCGGGACAGCGGAACAAGAGACCCAGTACTTC
d_call: -; clone_size: -; v_call: TRBV7-9; j_call: TRBJ2-1; cdr3_aa: CASSLSGPGDEQFF; cdr3_nt: TGTGCCAGCAGCTTAAGCGGGCCAGGGGATGAGCAGTTCTTC
d_call: TRBD1; clone_size: -; v_call: TRBV6-5; j_call: TRBJ1-2; cdr3_aa: CASSAGLRGRHGYTF; cdr3_nt: TGTGCCAGCAGTGCAGGACTCAGGGGGAGACATGGCTACACCTTC
d_call: -; clone_size: -; v_call: TRBV9; j_call: TRBJ2-3; cdr3_aa: CASSVGAGRQDTQYF; cdr3_nt: TGTGCCAGCAGCGTAGGCGCGGGCCGCCAGGATACGCAGTATTTT
d_call: TRBD1; clone_size: once; v_call: TRBV6-5; j_call: TRBJ1-5; cdr3_aa: CASSQMTGSNQPQHF; cdr3_nt: TGTGCCAGCAGTCAAATGACAGGGAGCAATCAGCCCCAGCATTTT
d_call: -; clone_size: -; v_call: TRBV19; j_call: TRBJ2-7; cdr3_aa: CASSIGWASYEQYF; cdr3_nt: TGTGCCAGTAGTATAGGGTGGGCATCCTACGAGCAGTACTTC
d_call: -; clone_size: -; v_call: TRBV6-5; j_call: TRBJ1-4; cdr3_aa: CASSWTATNEKLFF; cdr3_nt: TGTGCCAGCAGTTGGACAGCAACTAATGAAAAACTGTTTTTT
d_call: -; clone_size: few; v_call: TRBV27; j_call: TRBJ2-1; cdr3_aa: CASSLSGVNEQFF; cdr3_nt: TGTGCCAGCAGCCTTTCCGGTGTGAATGAGCAGTTCTTC
d_call: -; clone_size: -; v_call: TRBV21-1; j_call: TRBJ2-7; cdr3_aa: CASSKGEGLAGADRDF; cdr3_nt: TGTGCCAGCAGCAAAGGTGAAGGACTAGCGGGAGCCGACAGGGACTTC
d_call: TRBD2; clone_size: -; v_call: TRBV2; j_call: TRBJ2-1; cdr3_aa: CASRDGRGNNEQFF; cdr3_nt: TGTGCCAGCAGGGACGGGAGGGGCAACAATGAGCAGTTCTTC
d_call: TRBD2; clone_size: -; v_call: TRBV9; j_call: TRBJ2-7; cdr3_aa: CASSVGTSGQQYF; cdr3_nt: TGTGCCAGCAGCGTAGGGACTAGCGGACAGCAGTACTTC
d_call: -; clone_size: -; v_call: TRBV7-9; j_call: TRBJ2-3; cdr3_aa: CASSLAAVSTDTQYF; cdr3_nt: TGTGCCAGCAGCTTAGCCGCTGTTTCAACAGATACGCAGTATTTT
d_call: TRBD1; clone_size: -; v_call: TRBV5-8; j_call: TRBJ1-2; cdr3_aa: CASSPTPGQGFYGYTF; cdr3_nt: TGTGCCAGCAGCCCGACCCCGGGACAGGGCTTTTATGGCTACACCTTC
d_call: -; clone_size: -; v_call: TRBV6-1; j_call: TRBJ2-7; cdr3_aa: CASSEEPDSSYEQYF; cdr3_nt: TGTGCCAGCAGTGAAGAGCCCGATAGCTCCTACGAGCAGTACTTC
d_call: -; clone_size: -; v_call: TRBV11-2; j_call: TRBJ2-1; cdr3_aa: CASSFRAGPNNEQFF; cdr3_nt: TGTGCCAGCAGCTTCCGTGCGGGACCGAACAATGAGCAGTTCTTC
d_call: -; clone_size: -; v_call: TRBV9; j_call: TRBJ2-7; cdr3_aa: CASSYSEWTDSYEQYF; cdr3_nt: TGTGCCAGCAGTTACTCGGAGTGGACAGACTCCTACGAGCAGTACTTC
d_call: -; clone_size: -; v_call: TRBV6-1; j_call: TRBJ2-5; cdr3_aa: CASTTSRVSETQYF; cdr3_nt: TGTGCCAGCACCACATCCAGGGTGTCAGAGACCCAGTACTTC
d_call: -; clone_size: -; v_call: TRBV19; j_call: TRBJ2-1; cdr3_aa: CASSYDGSSYNEQFF; cdr3_nt: TGTGCCAGTAGCTATGACGGGAGCTCCTACAATGAGCAGTTCTTC
d_call: -; clone_size: -; v_call: TRBV7-9; j_call: TRBJ2-5; cdr3_aa: CASRATEQETQYF; cdr3_nt: TGTGCCAGCAGAGCGACAGAGCAAGAGACCCAGTACTTC
d_call: -; clone_size: -; v_call: TRBV7-9; j_call: TRBJ1-2; cdr3_aa: CASSLAIGKDGYTF; cdr3_nt: TGTGCCAGCAGCTTAGCGATAGGAAAGGATGGCTACACCTTC
d_call: -; clone_size: once; v_call: TRBV29-1; j_call: TRBJ2-1; cdr3_aa: CSVVGTPSSYNEQFF; cdr3_nt: TGCAGCGTTGTCGGGACCCCCAGCTCCTACAATGAGCAGTTCTTC
d_call: -; clone_size: -; v_call: TRBV7-6; j_call: TRBJ2-6; cdr3_aa: CASSLVPGPLSGANVLTF; cdr3_nt: TGTGCCAGCAGCTTAGTCCCAGGTCCGTTATCTGGGGCCAACGTCCTGACTTTC
d_call: -; clone_size: few; v_call: TRBV6-8; j_call: TRBJ2-3; cdr3_aa: CASSDLGTQYF; cdr3_nt: TGTGCCAGCAGTGACCTGGGTACGCAGTATTTT
d_call: -; clone_size: -; v_call: TRBV7-6; j_call: TRBJ2-7; cdr3_aa: CASSSGLIYEQYF; cdr3_nt: TGTGCCAGCAGCTCCGGACTGATTTACGAGCAGTACTTC
d_call: -; clone_size: -; v_call: TRBV11-2; j_call: TRBJ1-1; cdr3_aa: CASSAAGTHAEAFF; cdr3_nt: TGTGCCAGCAGCGCGGCCGGGACGCATGCTGAAGCTTTCTTT
d_call: -; clone_size: -; v_call: TRBV12-1; j_call: TRBJ2-4; cdr3_aa: CASSSSPRRIAKNIQYF; cdr3_nt: TGTGCCAGCAGCTCAAGCCCCCGCCGTATAGCCAAAAACATTCAGTACTTC
d_call: -; clone_size: -; v_call: TRBV27; j_call: TRBJ2-1; cdr3_aa: CASSLQSSYNEQFF; cdr3_nt: TGTGCCAGCAGTTTGCAGAGCTCCTACAATGAGCAGTTCTTC
d_call: -; clone_size: few; v_call: TRBV7-2; j_call: TRBJ2-1; cdr3_aa: CASSLSPISNEQFF; cdr3_nt: TGTGCCAGCAGCCTTAGCCCAATTTCCAATGAGCAGTTCTTC
d_call: TRBD2; clone_size: -; v_call: TRBV4-3; j_call: TRBJ2-7; cdr3_aa: CASSQDRQGAGEAYEQYF; cdr3_nt: TGCGCCAGCAGCCAAGATCGTCAGGGAGCGGGAGAGGCCTACGAGCAGTACTTC
d_call: -; clone_size: -; v_call: TRBV11-3; j_call: TRBJ2-1; cdr3_aa: CASSLVWTRHPNEQFF; cdr3_nt: TGTGCCAGCAGCTTAGTCTGGACCAGGCACCCAAATGAGCAGTTCTTC
d_call: TRBD2; clone_size: medium-sized; v_call: TRBV9; j_call: TRBJ2-1; cdr3_aa: CASSVETGGPAFDEQFF; cdr3_nt: TGTGCCAGCAGCGTAGAAACGGGAGGGCCGGCGTTCGATGAGCAGTTCTTC